A single sample is the source of the 9 T cell receptor beta chains below, sequenced in a study of blood T cell repertoires in COVID-19 (TCRdb year 2020). The library was produced with the immunoSEQ multiplex PCR assay. Sourced from immuneACCESS, this table was stored by TCRdb with only in-frame sequences that have V and J called. A share of the clones is absent; for the studies checked, an unresolved V gene accounts for under half, and the remainder has no known explanation. This sample lists about 220,000 clones; 70% to 90% were detected once. Roughly 14% of the sample is taken by the ten largest. Sequenced: PBMCs or T cells enriched from blood (not recorded which). The origin of the receptors is a woman aged 45-65 years with acute COVID-19.

The CDR3 here is CASSPEGGRGTQYF. As DNA, the CDR3 is TGTGCCAGCAGCCCAGAGGGGGGGCGAGGGACCCAGTACTTC. The rearrangement uses TRBV7-2 and TRBJ2-5; D may be TRBD2 (7 bases). The CDR3 length is 14 residues. Trimming took off 5 bases at V and 7 bases at J, with 17 bases between the two ends. CDR1 is SGHTA and CDR2 is FQGNSA in the germline V gene.

The J gene is TRBJ1-1, the V gene TRBV11-2; D might be TRBD1 (5 bases). The CDR3 spans 14 residues. In germline, CDR1 is SGHAT, CDR2 FQNNGV. V was trimmed by 6 bases and J by 1 base, leaving 12 bases between them. The CDR3 spells CASRRLQGNTEAFF. The CDR3 bases are TGTGCCAGCAGGCGCCTCCAGGGGAACACTGAAGCTTTCTTT.

A single count supports this clone. The rearrangement uses TRBV28 and TRBJ2-5; TRBD2 agrees at 11 bases. The CDR3 loop spans 15 amino acids. Losses at the gene ends were 4 bases for V and 4 bases for J; bases not matched to a gene: 5. Per germline, CDR1 MDHEN and CDR2 SYDVKM. CDR3 coding DNA: TGTGCCAGCAGTTCAACCGGGACTAGCGGAGAGACCCAGTACTTC. Translation: CASSSTGTSGETQYF.

The genes are TRBV28 and TRBJ2-7; the D gene is possibly TRBD2 (5 bases). This CDR3 comprises 15 residues. Trimming removed 6 bases at V and 0 bases at J, with 15 bases between. Germline lookup yields CDR1 MDHEN and CDR2 SYDVKM. CDR3 DNA: TGTGCCAGCAGCCCAACGGGGAAAGGCTCCTACGAGCAGTACTTC. This codes for CASSPTGKGSYEQYF.

The V and J genes are TRBV4-1 and TRBJ2-1, with 10 positions matching TRBD2. The CDR3 contains 16 residues. The junction had 12 bases not matched to a gene; V was cut back by 3 bases and J by 10 bases. CDR1 and CDR2 (germline): MGHRA, YSYEKL. The CDR3 loop reads CASSHHPGLAAREQFF. DNA of the CDR3: TGCGCCAGCAGCCATCACCCCGGACTAGCGGCGAGGGAGCAGTTCTTC.

This clone was seen only a few times. V is TRBV5-1 and J is TRBJ2-7, with D uncertain. Germline V gene lookup returns CDR1 SGHRS and CDR2 YFSETQ. The CDR3 sequence is 12 residues long. V lost 0 bases and J 6 bases, leaving 7 bases between the germline ends. Here the CDR3 DNA reads TGCGCCAGCAGCTTGGACAGTCGCGAGCAGTACTTC. Translating it yields CASSLDSREQYF. Variable domain in full (rest from reference TRBV5-1 and TRBJ2-7): KAGVTQTPRYLIKTRGQQVTLSCSPISGHRSVSWYQQTPGQGLQFLFEYFSETQRNKGNFPGRFSGRQFSNSRSEMNVSTLELGDSALYLCASSLDSREQYFGPGTRLTVT.

CDR3 bases: TGTGCCAGCAGCCCTCGACTAGCGGGAGCCTACAATGAGCAGTTCTTC. It translates to CASSPRLAGAYNEQFF. The genes are TRBV7-3 and TRBJ2-1; 12 bases match TRBD2. This CDR3 is built from 16 residues. Germline CDR1 and CDR2: SGHTA and FQGTGA. V shed 5 bases and J 2 bases; nucleotides not matched to a gene: 4.

This clone was seen more than once but under ten times. The CDR3 sequence is CASSLTATYEQYF. In DNA, the CDR3 is TGTGCCAGCAGTTTGACAGCCACCTACGAGCAGTACTTC. The J gene is TRBJ2-7, the V gene TRBV27, with TRBD1 as a possible D gene (5 bases). The CDR3 length is 13 residues. Germline loops: CDR1 MNHEY, CDR2 SMNVEV (reference sequence). Trimming removed 3 bases at V and 2 bases at J, with 8 bases between.

This clone was detected a few times. The chain combines TRBV9 with TRBJ2-7; TRBD1 might be the D (6 bases). CDR1 is SGDLS, CDR2 YYNGEE, per germline. CDR3 size: 17 residues. V was trimmed by 2 bases and J by 0 bases, leaving 18 bases between them. The chain's CDR3 is CASSVDFGQLNSYEQYF. CDR3 coding DNA: TGTGCCAGCAGCGTCGACTTCGGACAGCTAAACTCCTACGAGCAGTACTTC.